One and the same sample provided the 4 T cell receptor beta chains below, sequenced in a study of cytomegalovirus exposure and HLA in healthy donors. The PCR ran on 60 Vbeta and 13 Jbeta primers. TCRdb's table, derived via immunoSEQ multiplex PCR, lists solely in-frame clones and lacks some. Of some 130,000 clones in the sample, around 73% were seen once. Sequencing was done on a sample of PBMCs. The receptors were sampled from a female donor in good health and CMV-seronegative.

The V and J genes are TRBV6-6 and TRBJ2-5; 9 positions agree with TRBD2. Judging by the DNA end, TRBJ2-7 fits better; the J call may be wrong. CDR1 and CDR2 from the germline V gene are MNHNY and SVGAGI (reference sequence). CDR3 length: 15 residues. Here the CDR3 DNA reads TGTGCCAGCAGTTCTTCCGGGACTAGCCCGTACGAGCAGTACTTC. Translated, it gives CASSSSGTSPYEQYF.

This clone showed up just a few times. The gene calls are TRBV2 and TRBJ2-7, with 8 bases identical to TRBD1. CDR1 is SNHLY and CDR2 is FYNNEI in the germline V gene. J was trimmed by 4 bases and V by 2 bases; bases with no gene match: 4. The CDR3 is made up of 14 amino acids. CDR3 sequence: CASSEPRGLYEQYF. In nucleotides, the CDR3 is TGTGCCAGCAGTGAACCCAGGGGGCTTTACGAGCAGTACTTC. The variable domain in full, completed from reference TRBV2 and TRBJ2-7, reads EPEVTQTPSHQVTQMGQEVILRCVPISNHLYFYWYRQILGQKVEFLVSFYNNEISEKSEIFDDQFSVERPDGSNFTLKIRSTKLEDSAMYFCASSEPRGLYEQYFGPGTRLTVT.

The chain recombines TRBV7-2 with TRBJ2-5; TRBD2 matches 16 bases. V gave up 4 bases and J gave up 3 bases; unmatched junction bases: 2. The CDR3 covers 16 residues. CDR1 SGHTA and CDR2 FQGNSA come from the germline V gene. CDR3: CASSYGTSGREETQYF. For the CDR3, the DNA is TGTGCCAGCAGCTATGGGACTAGCGGGAGGGAAGAGACCCAGTACTTC.

This clone was counted a single time. This chain uses TRBV5-6 with TRBJ2-1; perhaps TRBD2 as D (6 bases). The CDR3 is 16 amino acids. Trimming stripped 0 bases from V and 4 bases from J, with 14 bases between. Germline V gene sequence: CDR1 SGHDT, CDR2 YYEEEE. This chain's CDR3 is CASSLEWGELYNEQFF. The CDR3 bases are TGTGCCAGCAGCTTGGAGTGGGGGGAACTATACAATGAGCAGTTCTTC.